The sequence of this T cell receptor beta chain was determined in a study of T cell responses to AZD1222 COVID-19 vaccine. The trim removed 2 bases at V and 7 bases at J, leaving 10 bases unmatched. The CDR3 is made up of 18 amino acids. Per germline, CDR1 SGHTA and CDR2 FQGNSA. This table comes from immunoSEQ multiplex PCR, and its TCRdb copy is limited to in-frame clones, with some not included. The repertoire holds 100,000 to 150,000 clones, with about 85% as singletons. The chain has TRBV7-2 and TRBJ2-2; TRBD2 matches 13 bases. The sample was peripheral blood, taken 28 days after the second AZD1222 dose. This receptor was taken from an adult who received the AZD1222 COVID-19 vaccine. CDR3 residues: CASSLPTGTSGVYGELFF. The DNA of the CDR3 is TGTGCCAGCAGCTTACCGACCGGGACTAGCGGGGTATACGGGGAGCTGTTTTTT.